This T cell receptor beta chain stems from a study of T-cell reconstitution after alpha-beta-depleted transplantation in children. Turning to this clonotype: Its antigen is currently unknown.

The V end lost 3 bases, the J end lost 3 bases, and 13 bases lay between the germline ends. The CDR3 extends over 15 amino acids. The study, taken as a whole, reports: Newly produced T cells mostly accounted for T-cell counts and diversity one year post-transplant. Reportedly, only several hundred clones from non-depleted graft cells drove alpha-beta T-cell counts at about two months. Surviving recipient T cells and thymic progenitors underlay high day-60 TCRbeta diversity in some patients.

It was with unique molecular identifiers that the TCRbeta library was prepared. TCRdb reprocessed the PCR reads with MiXCR, giving one entry per CDR3 protein. The repertoire holds 300,000 to 400,000 distinct CDR3 sequences, with around 15% as singletons. The sequence came from a male patient aged 2 to 9 who had a stem cell transplant for acute lymphoblastic leukemia, so the T cells may come from the graft donor. V and J are TRBV12-3 or TRBV12-4 and TRBJ2-3; D perhaps matches TRBD1 (5 bases). Source: PBMCs, mostly from graft donor cells, taken 360 days after TCRalphabeta/CD19-depleted stem cell transplant. The CDR3 protein is CASSLFSGSTDTQYF. The CDR3 DNA is TGTGCCAGCAGTTTGTTTTCAGGGTCGACAGATACGCAGTATTTT.